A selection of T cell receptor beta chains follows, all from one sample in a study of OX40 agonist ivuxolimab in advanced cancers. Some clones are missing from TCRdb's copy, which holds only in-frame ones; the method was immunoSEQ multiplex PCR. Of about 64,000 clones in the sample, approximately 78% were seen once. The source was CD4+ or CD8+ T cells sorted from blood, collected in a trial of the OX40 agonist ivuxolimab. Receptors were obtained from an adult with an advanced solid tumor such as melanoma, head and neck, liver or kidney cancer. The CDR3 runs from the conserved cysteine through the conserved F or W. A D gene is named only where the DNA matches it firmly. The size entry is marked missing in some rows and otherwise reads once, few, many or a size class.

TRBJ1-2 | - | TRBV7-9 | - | TGTGCCAGCAGCCCAGAAGGAGCTCCGGGCTATGGCTACACCTTC | CASSPEGAPGYGYTF
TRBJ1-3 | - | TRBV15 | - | TGTGCCACCAGCCCCTTCGGGGGTTTTGATGGAAACACCATATATTTT | CATSPFGGFDGNTIYF
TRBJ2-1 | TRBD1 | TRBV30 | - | TGTGCCTGGAGGACCCCAGGGGGCCGGGATGAGCAGTTCTTC | CAWRTPGGRDEQFF
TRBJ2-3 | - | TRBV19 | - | TGTGCCAGTAGTTCCCCGACTCCTTCGGAGGATACGCAGTATTTT | CASSSPTPSEDTQYF
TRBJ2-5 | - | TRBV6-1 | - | TGTGCCAGCAGTGAGGGAGAGACCCAGTACTTC | CASSEGETQYF
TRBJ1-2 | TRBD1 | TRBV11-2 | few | TGTGCCAGCAGCCAACAGACAGGGGGCTATGGCTACACCTTC | CASSQQTGGYGYTF
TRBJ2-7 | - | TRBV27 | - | TGTGCCAGCAGTGATGTTGAGCAGTACTTC | CASSDVEQYF
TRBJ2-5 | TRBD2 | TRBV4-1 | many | TGCGCCAGCAGCCTCGGGGGGAGCGGACAAGAGACCCAGTACTTC | CASSLGGSGQETQYF
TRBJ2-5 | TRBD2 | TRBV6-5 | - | TGTGCCAGCACTAGATGGACTAGCGGGGAGGAGACCCAGTACTTC | CASTRWTSGEETQYF
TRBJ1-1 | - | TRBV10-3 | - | TGTGCCACCACCTGGGAGGGGAAGAACACTGAAGCTTTCTTT | CATTWEGKNTEAFF
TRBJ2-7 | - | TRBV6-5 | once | TGTGCCAGCAGACCCGGTGACGTAGACTACGAGCAGTACTTC | CASRPGDVDYEQYF
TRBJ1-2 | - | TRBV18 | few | TGTGCCAGCTCACCCTCCGGGGGGAACTATGGCTACACCTTC | CASSPSGGNYGYTF
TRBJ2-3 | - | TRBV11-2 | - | TGTGCCAGCAGCTTAGCTCTCGGAAACACAGATACGCAGTATTTT | CASSLALGNTDTQYF
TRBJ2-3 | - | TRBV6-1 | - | TGTGCCAGCTCTCTAGGGGGAGATACGCAGTATTTT | CASSLGGDTQYF
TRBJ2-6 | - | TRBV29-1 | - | TGCAGCGCCTCCCACAGCTCTGGGGCCAACGTCCTGACTTTC | CSASHSSGANVLTF
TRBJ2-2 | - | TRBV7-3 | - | TGTGCCAGCAGCTCCCGACAGGCTGGCGGGGAGCTGTTTTTT | CASSSRQAGGELFF
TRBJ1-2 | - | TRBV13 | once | TGTGCCAGCAGCGCCGGCGGGGCACTTTATGGCTACACCTTC | CASSAGGALYGYTF
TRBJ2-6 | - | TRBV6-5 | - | TGTGCCAGCAGTTACAAGCTCTCTGGGGCCAACGTCCTGACTTTC | CASSYKLSGANVLTF
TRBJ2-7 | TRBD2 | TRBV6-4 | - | TGTGCCAGCAGTGAAGCTAGCGGGAGCTCCTACGAGCAGTACTTC | CASSEASGSSYEQYF
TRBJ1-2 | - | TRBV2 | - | TGTGCCAGCAGTTCTCCTGATCTCCCTAACTATGGCTACACCTTC | CASSSPDLPNYGYTF
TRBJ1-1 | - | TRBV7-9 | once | TGTGCCAGCAGCTTAGCGCTGGGAGAGATGGCGGGAGCTTTCTTT | CASSLALGEMAGAFF
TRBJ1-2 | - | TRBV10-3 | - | TGTGCCAAATACGAGGCTAGTAAAAGGTATGGCTACACCTTC | CAKYEASKRYGYTF
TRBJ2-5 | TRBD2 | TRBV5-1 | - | TGCGCCAGCAGCTTGGGCGTAAGACTAGCGGGGGGAGAGACCCAGTACTTC | CASSLGVRLAGGETQYF
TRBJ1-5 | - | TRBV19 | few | TGTGCCAGTAGTATAAGGGATGTCGGTCAGCCCCAGCATTTT | CASSIRDVGQPQHF
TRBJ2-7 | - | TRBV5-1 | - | TGCGCCAGCGGTGACGGGGGGCCGACCTACGAGCAGTACTTC | CASGDGGPTYEQYF
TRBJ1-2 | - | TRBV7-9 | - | TGTGCCAGCAGCGCTGACATCGGGTATAACTATGGCTACACCTTC | CASSADIGYNYGYTF
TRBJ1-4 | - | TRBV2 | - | TGTGCCAGCAGTGGAGAAGGAGAAAAACTGTTTTTT | CASSGEGEKLFF
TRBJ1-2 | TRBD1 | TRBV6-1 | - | TGTGCCAGCAGCTTAACAGAACAGGGGGACTACACCTTC | CASSLTEQGDYTF
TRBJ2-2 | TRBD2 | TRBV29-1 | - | TGCAGCGTTCCTGGGCTAGCGGGAGGATTCCCCGGGGAGCTGTTTTTT | CSVPGLAGGFPGELFF
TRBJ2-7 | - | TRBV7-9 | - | TGTGCCAGCAGCTTTGACAGCCCCTACGAGCAGTACTTC | CASSFDSPYEQYF
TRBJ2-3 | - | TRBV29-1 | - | TGCAGCGTTGGAGGGACTCCTAGCACAGATACGCAGTATTTT | CSVGGTPSTDTQYF
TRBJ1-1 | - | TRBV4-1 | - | TGCGCCAGCAGCCAAGGACCCCTGGGACGGAACAAGAACACTGAAGCTTTCTTT | CASSQGPLGRNKNTEAFF
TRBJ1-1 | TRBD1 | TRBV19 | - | TGTGCCAGTAGTGGTCGACAGGGGGCGAACACTGAAGCTTTCTTT | CASSGRQGANTEAFF
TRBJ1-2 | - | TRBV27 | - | TGTGCCAGCAGTTTATACAGGTCCTATGGCTACACCTTC | CASSLYRSYGYTF
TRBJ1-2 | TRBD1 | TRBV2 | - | TGTGCCAGCAGTACCGGGACAGGGCCTTATCGCTACACCTTC | CASSTGTGPYRYTF
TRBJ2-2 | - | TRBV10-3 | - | TGTGCCATCAGTGAGGGGACAACGAACACCGGGGAGCTGTTTTTT | CAISEGTTNTGELFF
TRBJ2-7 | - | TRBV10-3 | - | TGTGCCATCAGGGCGACCTACGAGCAGTACTTC | CAIRATYEQYF
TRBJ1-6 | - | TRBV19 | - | TGTGCCAGTAGTGCATCAGGGCTTAATCATAATTCACCCCTCCACTTT | CASSASGLNHNSPLHF
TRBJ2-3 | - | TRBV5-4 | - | TGTGCCAGCAGCTCGCCCCAGGAGTTCACAGATACGCAGTATTTT | CASSSPQEFTDTQYF
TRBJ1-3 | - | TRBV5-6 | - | TGTGCCAGCAGCTTCGCAGGTGTTGAAAACACCATATATTTT | CASSFAGVENTIYF
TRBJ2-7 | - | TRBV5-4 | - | TGTGCCAGCAGCTTGGGGTGGGGCGGCTCCTACGAGCAGTACTTC | CASSLGWGGSYEQYF
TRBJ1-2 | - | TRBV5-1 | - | TGCGCCAGCAGCGGGGGGGCCGCTAACTATGGCTACACCTTC | CASSGGAANYGYTF
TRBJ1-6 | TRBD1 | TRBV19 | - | TGTGCCAGTAGTCTCCGGGACAGGAGCTCCTATAATTCACCCCTCCACTTT | CASSLRDRSSYNSPLHF
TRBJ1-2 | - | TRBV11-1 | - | TGTGCCAGCAGCTTGCCAGGGGCGGATGGCTACACCTTC | CASSLPGADGYTF
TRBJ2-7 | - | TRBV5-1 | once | TGCGCCAGCAGCGTAGGCTGGCAGCCGAAAGCCTACGAGCAGTACTTC | CASSVGWQPKAYEQYF
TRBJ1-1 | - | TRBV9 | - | TGTGCCAGCAGCGTAGGGGTTCGAGACACTGAAGCTTTCTTT | CASSVGVRDTEAFF
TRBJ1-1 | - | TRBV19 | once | TGTGCCAGTAACGGCAACCTGAACACTGAAGCTTTCTTT | CASNGNLNTEAFF
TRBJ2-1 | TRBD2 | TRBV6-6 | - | TGTGCCAGCAGTCAGACTAGCCCTGAGTACAATGAGCAGTTCTTC | CASSQTSPEYNEQFF
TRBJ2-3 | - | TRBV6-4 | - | TGTGCCAGCAGTGACGAGGCAGGGGGCACAGATACGCAGTATTTT | CASSDEAGGTDTQYF
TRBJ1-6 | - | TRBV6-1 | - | TGTGCCAGCAGGGGGTCGGGGAATTCACCCCTCCACTTT | CASRGSGNSPLHF
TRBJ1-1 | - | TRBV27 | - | TGTGCCAGCAGTTTATCTTCCGGGATAGCTTTCTTT | CASSLSSGIAFF